These 3 T cell receptor beta chains came from one sample sequenced in a study of vaccination effects on CD4 cells after COVID-19. For these receptors, no antigen is known. Isolation of CD4+ T cells took place after less than 12 days of culture. Participants were given two doses of BNT162b2 or mRNA-1273 vaccine. Sequenced by immunoSEQ multiplex PCR; TCRdb stores in-frame clones only, minus some. Of 45,000 to 60,000 clones in the sample, under 80% were seen once. This material consisted of CD4+ T cells from PBMCs cultured without peptide, taken after COVID-19 vaccination. All receptors derive from a human donor who received a COVID-19 vaccine.

The J gene is TRBJ2-3, the V gene TRBV2; 12 positions agree with TRBD2. Germline CDR1 reads SNHLY; CDR2 reads FYNNEI. The ends lost 5 bases at V and 4 bases at J; junction bases unmatched: 4. The CDR3 runs to 15 residues. This CDR3 is CASSLAGGSPDTQYF. The CDR3 DNA is TGTGCCAGCAGTCTAGCGGGGGGGTCCCCAGATACGCAGTATTTT.

V and J are TRBV29-1 and TRBJ2-3; perhaps TRBD1 as D (7 bases). The germline V gene encodes CDR1 SQVTM and CDR2 ANQGSEA. The CDR3 is 14 amino acids. The ends were cut back, 6 bases at V and 5 bases at J, with 18 bases in the middle. The CDR3 DNA reads as TGCAGCGTGGTCCCCTGGCAGGGGGGAGATACGCAGTATTTT. It yields the protein CSVVPWQGGDTQYF.

This clone was seen more than once but under ten times. This rearrangement joins TRBV6-1 to TRBJ1-1, with D possibly TRBD1 on 6 matching bases. V was shortened by 2 bases and J by 8 bases, with 15 bases between the two germline ends. This CDR3 has 14 residues. From germline, CDR1 is MNHNS and CDR2 SASEGT. The chain's CDR3 is CASSESIGGGEAFF. CDR3 DNA sequence: TGTGCCAGCAGTGAAAGTATCGGGGGGGGCGAAGCTTTCTTT.